This paragraph reports one T cell receptor (beta chain). Antigen unknown. TCRdb analysed the reads with MiXCR anew, one entry per CDR3 protein. Here the sample spans about 360,000 distinct CDR3 sequences, 18% being singletons. The data were obtained in a study of T cell repertoires in cytomegalovirus infection. The CDR3 is 13 residues long. Germline V CDR1 and CDR2: SQVTM, ANQGSEA. The V and J ends lost 4 bases and 1 base respectively, with 10 bases between them. Study-level findings and limits: CMV-specific TCR beta clonotypes restricted by HLA-C dominated the ex vivo response.

The chain is built from TRBV29-1 and TRBJ1-1; D unresolved. The clonotype was recovered from a human donor in good health (CMV status not recorded). Some clones in this sample may be carry-over from other donors' samples. The sample was PBMCs. CDR3 region: CSVVPVANTEAFF. The DNA of the CDR3 is TGCAGCGTTGTTCCGGTCGCGAACACTGAAGCTTTCTTT.